These T cell receptor beta chains were read from a single sample in a study of radiotherapy plus CTLA-4 blockade in lung cancer. TCRdb keeps only in-frame clones here, not all; method: immunoSEQ multiplex PCR. The sample shows tens of thousands of clones, 72% of them seen only once. Sequences were derived from peripheral blood, sampled from a patient treated with radiotherapy plus ipilimumab. These receptors were collected from a human donor with non-small cell lung cancer who had stable disease on radiotherapy plus ipilimumab. The CDR3 runs from the conserved cysteine through the conserved F or W. The D gene is left open where the match is weak. Clone size is shown for a subset of rows, as once, few, many or a class of expanded clone.

size: NA; V: TRBV21-1; D: NA; J: TRBJ2-7; DNA: TGTGCCAGCAGCACGTATGGGGCGGCAGACCCCTCCTACGAGCAGTACTTC; CDR3: CASSTYGAADPSYEQYF
size: NA; V: TRBV5-5; D: NA; J: TRBJ2-7; DNA: TGTGCCAGCAGCTACGAGACAAGTCTTGGCGAGCAGTACTTC; CDR3: CASSYETSLGEQYF
size: NA; V: TRBV5-1; D: NA; J: TRBJ1-1; DNA: TGCGCCAGCAGTAGGGGCATGGATTGGAACACTGAAGCTTTCTTT; CDR3: CASSRGMDWNTEAFF
size: NA; V: TRBV27; D: NA; J: TRBJ2-7; DNA: TGTGCCAGCAGCCTAAAAACAGGGAGAGGATCGGGCGAGCAGTACTTC; CDR3: CASSLKTGRGSGEQYF
size: NA; V: TRBV30; D: NA; J: TRBJ1-1; DNA: TGTGCCTGGAGTGTAGACAGGAACACTGAAGCTTTCTTT; CDR3: CAWSVDRNTEAFF
size: NA; V: TRBV6-6; D: NA; J: TRBJ2-5; DNA: TGTGCCAGCAGACGCTCCAGGGGACAAGAGACCCAGTACTTC; CDR3: CASRRSRGQETQYF
size: NA; V: TRBV30; D: TRBD1; J: TRBJ2-3; DNA: TGTGCCTGGGGACCCAACTCCAGACAGGGGGGTACGCAGTATTTT; CDR3: CAWGPNSRQGGTQYF
size: NA; V: TRBV5-6; D: NA; J: TRBJ1-2; DNA: TGTGCCAGCAGCTTGGTCACTTTGTGGAGCTATGGCTACACCTTC; CDR3: CASSLVTLWSYGYTF
size: NA; V: TRBV11-2; D: NA; J: TRBJ1-4; DNA: TGTGCCAGCAGCTCCGGACAGCCGGTAACTAATGAAAAACTGTTTTTT; CDR3: CASSSGQPVTNEKLFF
size: NA; V: TRBV11-2; D: TRBD2; J: TRBJ2-7; DNA: TGTGCCAGCAGCCCCGGACTAGCATCTTACGAGCAGTACTTC; CDR3: CASSPGLASYEQYF
size: NA; V: TRBV11-1; D: TRBD1; J: TRBJ1-1; DNA: TGTGCCAGCAGCTCCCCTCGGGGGACAGAATTGCCCGAAGCTTTCTTT; CDR3: CASSSPRGTELPEAFF
size: NA; V: TRBV7-9; D: NA; J: TRBJ1-6; DNA: TGTGCCAGCAGCCCCCGACAGTCTGACAATTCACCCCTCCACTTT; CDR3: CASSPRQSDNSPLHF
size: NA; V: TRBV25-1; D: TRBD1; J: TRBJ1-6; DNA: TGTGCCAGCAGGGGACAGGGGAAAAATTCACCCCTCCACTTT; CDR3: CASRGQGKNSPLHF
size: few; V: TRBV5-6; D: NA; J: TRBJ1-6; DNA: TGTGCCAGCAGCTTGAACCAGGGCTACTCCTATAATTCACCCCTCCACTTT; CDR3: CASSLNQGYSYNSPLHF
size: few; V: TRBV7-2; D: NA; J: TRBJ2-7; DNA: TGTGCCAGCAGCTTCGGGGTCACGGCCGCGCAGTACTTC; CDR3: CASSFGVTAAQYF
size: NA; V: TRBV18; D: NA; J: TRBJ1-3; DNA: TGTGCCAGCTCACCTACAGTAGTCTCTGGAAACACCATATATTTT; CDR3: CASSPTVVSGNTIYF
size: NA; V: TRBV7-9; D: NA; J: TRBJ2-7; DNA: TGTGCCAGCAGCTTAGGGCCGCCGGAGCAGTACTTC; CDR3: CASSLGPPEQYF
size: few; V: TRBV4-1; D: NA; J: TRBJ1-2; DNA: TGCGCCAGCAGCCAAGGACAGTGGAACTATGGCTACACCTTC; CDR3: CASSQGQWNYGYTF
size: once; V: TRBV30; D: NA; J: TRBJ1-2; DNA: TGTGCCTGGAGTCAGGGAGGGGGGCATGGCTACACCTTC; CDR3: CAWSQGGGHGYTF
size: NA; V: TRBV5-5; D: TRBD1; J: TRBJ2-3; DNA: TGTGCCAGCAGCTGGGCTCAGGGGGTATTCACAGATACGCAGTATTTT; CDR3: CASSWAQGVFTDTQYF
size: NA; V: TRBV18; D: NA; J: TRBJ2-2; DNA: TGTGCCAGCTCAGACCAGGGGATCGGGGAGCTGTTTTTT; CDR3: CASSDQGIGELFF
size: few; V: TRBV6-5; D: NA; J: TRBJ1-4; DNA: TGTGCCAGCAGTTACTCGCCAGGGAGGACTAATGAAAAACTGTTTTTT; CDR3: CASSYSPGRTNEKLFF
size: NA; V: TRBV14; D: NA; J: TRBJ2-5; DNA: TGTGCCAGCAGCCAATATCACAGACAAGAGACCCAGTACTTC; CDR3: CASSQYHRQETQYF
size: NA; V: TRBV4-3; D: NA; J: TRBJ2-7; DNA: TGCGCCAGCAGCCAAGCCCCAGGGGGGTACGAGCAGTACTTC; CDR3: CASSQAPGGYEQYF
size: NA; V: TRBV7-9; D: TRBD1; J: TRBJ1-4; DNA: TGTGCCAGCAGCTTGACCGGGACAGGGAATGAAAAACTGTTTTTT; CDR3: CASSLTGTGNEKLFF
size: once; V: TRBV7-9; D: TRBD2; J: TRBJ2-1; DNA: TGTGCCAGCAGCTCGGTGACTAGCGGCTCCTACAATGAGCAGTTCTTC; CDR3: CASSSVTSGSYNEQFF
size: NA; V: TRBV28; D: NA; J: TRBJ1-2; DNA: TGTGCCAGCAGTTTAGGGGCAGGGGCGGGCTATGGCTACACCTTC; CDR3: CASSLGAGAGYGYTF
size: NA; V: TRBV10-2; D: NA; J: TRBJ2-7; DNA: TGCGCCAGCAGTCGCGAACCCGGGATCTACGAGCAGTACTTC; CDR3: CASSREPGIYEQYF
size: NA; V: TRBV11-3; D: NA; J: TRBJ1-2; DNA: TGTGCCAGCAGCTTGACGTCAGGGGCAGGAGACTATGGCTACACCTTC; CDR3: CASSLTSGAGDYGYTF
size: NA; V: TRBV4-2; D: NA; J: TRBJ2-2; DNA: TGTGCCAGCAGCCAATTAGACAGAGCGAACACCGGGGAGCTGTTTTTT; CDR3: CASSQLDRANTGELFF
size: few; V: TRBV6-5; D: NA; J: TRBJ2-1; DNA: TGTGCCAGCAGGGCTCCCGGGGGCAATGAGCAGTTCTTC; CDR3: CASRAPGGNEQFF
size: NA; V: TRBV11-3; D: TRBD1; J: TRBJ2-1; DNA: TGTGCCAGCAGCCCCGACAGGGGGCAAGGTGAGCAGTTCTTC; CDR3: CASSPDRGQGEQFF
size: once; V: TRBV6-5; D: TRBD1; J: TRBJ1-2; DNA: TGTGCCAGCAGTTCCGACAGGGGAGGTATTGGCTACACCTTC; CDR3: CASSSDRGGIGYTF
size: NA; V: TRBV10-3; D: NA; J: TRBJ1-6; DNA: TGTGCCATCAAGGCGGAAATAACTAATTCACCCCTCCACTTT; CDR3: CAIKAEITNSPLHF
size: NA; V: TRBV5-1; D: NA; J: TRBJ2-1; DNA: TGCGCCAGCAGCTTGCGAACCGGGGGTCAGCACAATGAGCAGTTCTTC; CDR3: CASSLRTGGQHNEQFF
size: NA; V: TRBV7-8; D: NA; J: TRBJ1-5; DNA: TGTGCCAGCAGCAAAGACAGCTTTAGCAATCAGCCCCAGCATTTT; CDR3: CASSKDSFSNQPQHF
size: NA; V: TRBV2; D: TRBD1; J: TRBJ2-6; DNA: TGTGCCAGCAGTGGGGGACAGGGGTTTGGGGCCAACGTCCTGACTTTC; CDR3: CASSGGQGFGANVLTF
size: NA; V: TRBV15; D: NA; J: TRBJ1-2; DNA: TGTGCCACCAGCAGAGATCTGGGCAAGGGAGGAGGTGGCTACACCTTC; CDR3: CATSRDLGKGGGGYTF
size: NA; V: TRBV10-3; D: TRBD1; J: TRBJ2-3; DNA: TGTGCCATCAGTGAGTCTTCAGGGACAGGCGGCACAGATACGCAGTATTTT; CDR3: CAISESSGTGGTDTQYF
size: NA; V: TRBV25-1; D: NA; J: TRBJ2-5; DNA: TGTGCCAGCAGTAAGGGGGGGAAAAAGTTGGAGACCCAGTACTTC; CDR3: CASSKGGKKLETQYF
size: NA; V: TRBV2; D: TRBD2; J: TRBJ2-3; DNA: TGTGCCAGCAGTGCGGTATCGGGGGGGCGAGATACGCAGTATTTT; CDR3: CASSAVSGGRDTQYF
size: NA; V: TRBV5-4; D: TRBD1; J: TRBJ2-1; DNA: TGTGCCAGCAGCTTTGGACAGGGGGCTTACAATGAGCAGTTCTTC; CDR3: CASSFGQGAYNEQFF